Shown below are 28 T cell receptor beta chains from a single sample sequenced in a study of CD8+ T cells in alopecia areata (dated by TCRdb to 2017 to 2018). In light of the paper, this sample's time point label describes: baseline before oral tofacitinib. The method behind the library was the immunoSEQ multiplex PCR assay. RNA was extracted from all samples and reverse transcribed into cDNA as template for TCR sequencing. TCRdb took this table from immuneACCESS and kept in-frame rearrangements with V and J called. Such tables lack part of the clones; where checked against another copy, unresolved V genes explain under half of the gap, and the rest is unexplained. A total of some 120,000 clones appear in this sample, about 57% of them only once. Less than 5.5% of the sample lies in the top ten. The sample consisted of CD4+ T cells sorted from blood, taken at week 0. These receptors came from a human donor with alopecia areata.

This rearrangement joins TRBV19 to TRBJ2-1; D gene ambiguous. V dropped 3 bases and J dropped 0 bases, with 6 bases sitting between them. The CDR3 consists of 14 residues. Germline V gene data show CDR1 as LNHDA and CDR2 as SQIVND (reference sequence). CDR3 region: CASSISVSYNEQFF. The CDR3 nucleotides are TGTGCCAGTAGTATCTCCGTCTCCTACAATGAGCAGTTCTTC.

This clone showed up just a few times. The chain has TRBV29-1 and TRBJ2-4; D unresolved. The germline gives CDR1 SQVTM, CDR2 ANQGSEA. Trimming took 5 bases from V and 0 from J, leaving 11 bases between them. The CDR3 runs 14 residues. CDR3 bases: TGCAGCGTTCGAGAAGTCCTAGCCAAAAACATTCAGTACTTC. It is translated as CSVREVLAKNIQYF.

CDR3 protein: CASSYSAGYGYTF. The CDR3 DNA sequence: TGTGCCAGCAGTTACTCCGCAGGCTATGGCTACACCTTC. The chain has TRBV6-5 and TRBJ1-2; D is ambiguous. The length of the CDR3 is 13 residues. V was clipped by 0 bases and J by 4 bases, with 6 bases between them. Germline V lookup: CDR1 MNHEY, CDR2 SVGAGI.

The table lists this clone with a few counts. The chain combines TRBV29-1 with TRBJ2-1; 10 bases match TRBD2. V shed 4 bases, J shed 8 bases, and the junction held 8 bases outside the gene matches. Germline-derived CDR1 and CDR2 are SQVTM and ANQGSEA. This CDR3 comprises 14 residues. As DNA, the CDR3 is TGCAGCGTTGTTGTAGCGGGGGGCTGGGATGAGCAGTTCTTC. This encodes CSVVVAGGWDEQFF.

The chain employs TRBV7-9 and TRBJ2-5, with D perhaps TRBD1 (6 bases). V was trimmed by 2 bases and J by 5 bases, leaving 15 bases between them. This CDR3 is built from 15 residues. The germline V gene encodes CDR1 SEHNR and CDR2 FQNEAQ (reference sequence). The CDR3: CASSLFRDTSETQYF. In DNA, the CDR3 is TGTGCCAGCAGCTTATTTCGGGACACCAGCGAGACCCAGTACTTC. Full variable domain (rest looked up from reference TRBV7-9 and TRBJ2-5): DTGVSQNPRHKITKRGQNVTFRCDPISEHNRLYWYRQTLGQGPEFLTYFQNEAQLEKSRLLSDRFSAERPKGSFSTLEIQRTEQGDSAMYLCASSLFRDTSETQYFGPGTRLLVL.

The chain recombines TRBV7-2 with TRBJ2-7; TRBD1 matches at 10 bases. Per the germline V gene, CDR1 is SGHTA and CDR2 is FQGNSA. There are 15 residues in the CDR3. J gave up 4 bases and V 3 bases, and 6 bases lay outside the gene matches. The CDR3 DNA follows: TGTGCCAGCAGCTTGACGGGACAGGGGTTTTACGAGCAGTACTTC. Translating it yields CASSLTGQGFYEQYF. The full variable domain, completed using reference TRBV7-2 and TRBJ2-7, is GAGVSQSPSNKVTEKGKDVELRCDPISGHTALYWYRQSLGQGLEFLIYFQGNSAPDKSGLPSDRFSAERTGGSVSTLTIQRTQQEDSAVYLCASSLTGQGFYEQYFGPGTRLTVT.

The J gene is TRBJ2-1, the V gene TRBV11-3, with TRBD2 matching 9 bases. Trimming removed 5 bases from V and 15 bases from J; junction bases left unmatched: 11. CDR1 and CDR2 (germline): SGHNT, YENEEA. The CDR3 covers 13 residues. The CDR3 bases are TGTGCCAGCAGCCTAAGGGATAGCGGGGGTCTGTTCTTC. Its protein product is CASSLRDSGGLFF.

The chain links TRBV7-2 to TRBJ2-5; TRBD2 is a possible D gene (5 bases). Germline V gene sequence: CDR1 SGHTA, CDR2 FQGNSA. The V and J ends lost 5 bases and 8 bases respectively, with 15 bases between them. The length of the CDR3 is 13 residues. The CDR3 sequence is CASSPTEGVTQYF. CDR3 coding DNA: TGTGCCAGCAGCCCAACAGAGGGTGTAACCCAGTACTTC.

Only a few counts were recorded for this clone. This chain joins TRBV2 and TRBJ1-5, with 8 bases aligning to TRBD1. V gave up 6 bases and J gave up 2 bases; unmatched junction bases: 6. CDR3 length: 15 amino acids. Germline CDR1 SNHLY, CDR2 FYNNEI. CDR3 nucleotide sequence: TGTGCCAGCAGGCGCGGACAGGGTGGCAATCAGCCCCAGCATTTT. Amino acids: CASRRGQGGNQPQHF.

This chain uses TRBV4-1 with TRBJ2-7; 7 nucleotides line up with TRBD1. The CDR3 length is 15 residues. The trim removed 0 bases at V and 4 bases at J, leaving 6 bases unmatched. Germline V CDR1 and CDR2: MGHRA, YSYEKL. The CDR3 here is CASSQDLRGRYEQYF. The CDR3 DNA reads as TGCGCCAGCAGCCAAGATCTGAGGGGGCGGTACGAGCAGTACTTC.

This clone was counted a single time. The chain has TRBV6-5 and TRBJ1-1, with D possibly TRBD1 on 6 matching bases. Germline-derived CDR1 and CDR2 are MNHEY and SVGAGI. The CDR3 sequence is 14 residues long. Between the trimmed V and J ends, which lost 2 bases and 3 bases, there was a span of 10 bases. The CDR3 coding sequence is TGTGCCAGCAGTTACGAGGGGGGTCACACTGAAGCTTTCTTT. This codes for CASSYEGGHTEAFF.

The rearrangement links TRBV19 to TRBJ2-1; D unresolved. The CDR3 runs to 14 residues. V shed 9 bases and J shed 0 bases, with 12 bases lying between them. Looked up from germline, CDR1 is LNHDA and CDR2 is SQIVND (reference sequence). CDR3 residues: CASSPKRSYNEQFF. CDR3 nucleotides: TGTGCCAGCTCGCCGAAGCGCTCCTACAATGAGCAGTTCTTC. Using reference TRBV19 and TRBJ2-1 for the parts outside the CDR3, the full variable domain is DGGITQSPKYLFRKEGQNVTLSCEQNLNHDAMYWYRQDPGQGLRLIYYSQIVNDFQKGDIAEGYSVSREKKESFPLTVTSAQKNPTAFYLCASSPKRSYNEQFFGPGTRLTVL.

Only one count was recorded for this clone. CDR3 sequence (DNA): TGCAGTGCTAGAGATAAGATGATCTACACCTTC. It codes for CSARDKMIYTF. J is TRBJ1-2 and V is TRBV20-1; D not certain. Trimming pared 0 bases from V and 10 bases from J, leaving 9 bases between. Germline assignment: CDR1 DFQATT and CDR2 SNEGSKA (reference sequence). The length of the CDR3 is 11 residues.

The chain carries TRBV5-4 and TRBJ2-5; 7 bases map to TRBD2. This CDR3 is 15 amino acids long. CDR1 SGHNT and CDR2 YYREEE come from the germline V gene (reference sequence). Losses at the gene ends were 4 bases for V and 3 bases for J; bases not matched to a gene: 9. CDR3 loop: CASSAWTRNKETQYF. In DNA form, the CDR3 reads TGTGCCAGCAGCGCCTGGACTAGGAATAAAGAGACCCAGTACTTC.

This clone was observed a handful of times. J is TRBJ2-5 and V is TRBV23-1; 8 nucleotides line up with TRBD2. Being an ORF, TRBV23-1 has a function that is uncertain. This CDR3 is 18 amino acids long. Losses at the gene ends were 0 bases for V and 5 bases for J; bases not matched to a gene: 14. DNA for the CDR3: TGCGCCAGCAGTCAATCGTCGCGTCGGGAGGGCCGGGGGGAGACCCAGTACTTC. It yields the protein CASSQSSRREGRGETQYF.

This clone was counted between two and nine times. The chain is built from TRBV15 and TRBJ2-7; 7 bases align to TRBD1. The CDR3 loop spans 14 amino acids. The V and J ends lost 0 bases and 3 bases, in that order; junction bases with no gene match: 2. Per germline, CDR1 LNHNV and CDR2 YYDKDF (reference sequence). The CDR3 DNA reads as TGTGCCACCAGCAGAGACAGGGGGATCTACGAGCAGTACTTC. It is translated as CATSRDRGIYEQYF.

This clone appeared a few times. This chain connects TRBV18 to TRBJ2-7, with TRBD1 matching 7 bases. Germline V gene sequence: CDR1 KGHSH, CDR2 LQKENI. This CDR3 has 14 amino acids. The V segment lost 3 bases and the J segment 2 bases; nucleotides outside the gene matches: 4. The CDR3: CASSPQGQTYEQYF. The CDR3 coding sequence is TGTGCCAGCTCACCGCAGGGACAGACCTACGAGCAGTACTTC.

This clone was counted only a few times. V usage is TRBV29-1 and J usage is TRBJ2-3; tentatively, D is TRBD2 (5 bases). The CDR3 spans 16 residues. From germline, CDR1 is SQVTM and CDR2 ANQGSEA. The V and J ends lost 4 bases and 1 base respectively, with 18 bases between them. CDR3 residues: CSVGRRRGAGTDTQYF. CDR3 in DNA: TGCAGCGTTGGAAGGCGACGGGGAGCTGGCACAGATACGCAGTATTTT.

V is TRBV7-2 and J is TRBJ2-7; possibly TRBD1 for D (5 bases). The CDR3 consists of 15 residues. V dropped 1 base and J dropped 7 bases, with 17 bases sitting between them. In germline, CDR1 is SGHTA, CDR2 FQGNSA. The CDR3 bases are TGTGCCAGCAGCTTAGGGCTCAGGGCGAAGGGGGAGCAGTACTTC. This gives the protein CASSLGLRAKGEQYF.

The CDR3 DNA reads as TGCGCCAGCAGCCCGCGACAGGCCGATAAAGAGACCCAGTACTTC. It codes for CASSPRQADKETQYF. This chain connects TRBV4-1 to TRBJ2-5, with D possibly being TRBD1 (6 bases). The CDR3 contains 15 residues. CDR1 and CDR2 from the germline V gene are MGHRA and YSYEKL. V shed 4 bases and J shed 3 bases, with 15 bases lying between them.

This clone has more than one count but fewer than ten. The rearrangement joins TRBV15 to TRBJ2-5; unclear D gene. The germline V gene encodes CDR1 LNHNV and CDR2 YYDKDF (reference sequence). Trimming stripped 1 base from V and 6 bases from J, with 9 bases between. The CDR3 contains 13 residues. CDR3 in DNA: TGTGCCACCAGCAGAGGCCCCACGCAGACCCAGTACTTC. Translated, it gives CATSRGPTQTQYF.

A single count supports this clone. V and J are TRBV21-1 and TRBJ2-7; the table's D call, TRBD1, was not checked against the DNA. TRBV21-1 has pseudogene status. The CDR3 covers 13 residues. CDR3: CASETEPSYEQYF. The CDR3 DNA reads as TGTGCCAGCGAGACAGAGCCCTCCTACGAGCAGTACTTC.

J is TRBJ2-1 and V is TRBV11-3, with TRBD2 as a possible D gene (5 bases). Trimming removed 1 base from V and 6 bases from J, with 16 bases in between. The CDR3 totals 16 residues. Germline V lookup: CDR1 SGHNT, CDR2 YENEEA. CDR3 coding DNA: TGTGCCAGCAGCTTAGGATTAAGACTGGGGAGCAATGAGCAGTTCTTC. Protein product: CASSLGLRLGSNEQFF.

This rearrangement joins TRBV19 to TRBJ1-2; D gene uncertain. The V gene's germline CDR1 is LNHDA and CDR2 SQIVND (reference sequence). There are 12 residues in the CDR3. Trimming removed 6 bases from V and 5 bases from J, with 10 bases in between. The CDR3 loop is CASSNRRYGYTF. Written as DNA, the CDR3 is TGTGCCAGTAGCAATCGAAGGTATGGCTACACCTTC.

V is TRBV29-1 and J is TRBJ2-5; tentative D call: TRBD2 (6 bases). The ends were cut back, 8 bases at V and 6 bases at J, with 19 bases in the middle. Per the germline V gene, CDR1 is SQVTM and CDR2 is ANQGSEA. The CDR3 runs 13 residues. CDR3 DNA sequence: TGCAGCTTCCAGACCCAGGGCGGGAAGACCCAGTACTTC. This translates into CSFQTQGGKTQYF.

This clone has just a few counts. The chain joins TRBV30 to TRBJ2-4; D perhaps matches TRBD2 (6 bases). CDR1 is GTSNPN, CDR2 SVGIG, per germline (reference sequence). V lost 0 bases and J lost 7, with 19 bases in between. The CDR3 loop spans 16 amino acids. The CDR3 nucleotides are TGTGCCTGGAGTGTACGGGGGAGGACCTGGGGGAACATTCAGTACTTC. Residues: CAWSVRGRTWGNIQYF.

This clone is a singleton in its sample. The J gene is TRBJ1-1, the V gene TRBV18, with 10 bases lining up with TRBD1. The CDR3 length is 15 residues. V trimming: 3 bases; J trimming: 6 bases; junction bases outside the gene matches: 7. From germline, CDR1 is KGHSH and CDR2 LQKENI. The CDR3 coding sequence is TGTGCCAGCTCACCCGAGACAGGGGGCGCACCTGAAGCTTTCTTT. Amino acids: CASSPETGGAPEAFF.

This clone was counted a single time. The chain combines TRBV19 with TRBJ1-2; TRBD1 matches 9 bases. Per the germline V gene, CDR1 is LNHDA and CDR2 is SQIVND (reference sequence). The CDR3 has 15 amino acids. After removal of 5 bases from V and 4 bases from J, the junction contained 8 bases not matched to a gene. CDR3 protein: CASSLPGQGVYGYTF. The CDR3 region has the DNA TGTGCCAGTAGTTTGCCGGGACAGGGAGTCTATGGCTACACCTTC.